These T cell receptor beta chains were read from a single sample in a study of blood T cells in healthy people across ages. TCRdb recomputed calls from the 5' RACE reads with MiXCR, one row per CDR3 protein. This sample carries roughly 1,500,000 distinct CDR3 sequences, approximately 38% of them seen once, and the ten largest clones take 7% to 9.5%. The source material was blood. These receptors were taken from a woman aged 18-35 years in good health. Each CDR3 is given with its conserved first and last residue. The D gene is left open where the match is weak. Clone size is not always given. Where it is, it says once, few, many or a class for expanded clones.

d_gene: .
abundance: .
j_gene: TRBJ2-1
v_gene: TRBV21-1
CDR3nt: TGTGCCAGCAGCAGTAGGACTAGCGGGAGTTGCGAGCAGTTCTTC
CDR3aa: CASSSRTSGSCEQFF

d_gene: TRBD1
abundance: few
j_gene: TRBJ1-2
v_gene: TRBV12-3/TRBV12-4
CDR3nt: TGTGCCAGCAGCTCCTGGACGGGACAGGGGGAAGGCTACACCTTC
CDR3aa: CASSSWTGQGEGYTF

d_gene: .
abundance: .
j_gene: TRBJ2-7
v_gene: TRBV7-9
CDR3nt: TGTGCCAGCAGCTTACCCTGGGCCTACGAGCAGTACTTC
CDR3aa: CASSLPWAYEQYF

d_gene: .
abundance: few
j_gene: TRBJ2-1
v_gene: TRBV15
CDR3nt: TGTGCCACCAGCGCCGCCCGGGGTTACAATGAGCAGTTCTTC
CDR3aa: CATSAARGYNEQFF

d_gene: .
abundance: .
j_gene: TRBJ2-5
v_gene: TRBV6-2/TRBV6-3
CDR3nt: TGTGCCAGCAGCCGGGGTCTAAATGGGCAGTACTTC
CDR3aa: CASSRGLNGQYF

d_gene: TRBD1
abundance: .
j_gene: TRBJ1-3
v_gene: TRBV4-2
CDR3nt: TGTGCCAGCAGCCAAGAAGGCCAGGGGGCTCCCGGAAACACCATATATTTT
CDR3aa: CASSQEGQGAPGNTIYF

d_gene: .
abundance: .
j_gene: TRBJ2-2
v_gene: TRBV20-1
CDR3nt: TGCAGTGCTAGAGCTAACTACAACACCGGGGAGCTGTTTTTT
CDR3aa: CSARANYNTGELFF

d_gene: .
abundance: .
j_gene: TRBJ2-2
v_gene: TRBV12-3/TRBV12-4
CDR3nt: TGTGCCAGCACCTCCTGGAGGGACAGCGCGAACACCGGGGAGCTGTTTTTT
CDR3aa: CASTSWRDSANTGELFF

d_gene: TRBD1
abundance: .
j_gene: TRBJ1-2
v_gene: TRBV6-5
CDR3nt: TGTGCCAGCAGGAATGGGGACAGACAGGGCTATGGCTACACCTTC
CDR3aa: CASRNGDRQGYGYTF

d_gene: .
abundance: .
j_gene: TRBJ1-1
v_gene: TRBV29-1
CDR3nt: TGCAGCGTTGAAGCCGCGGACAGCAACACTGAAGCTTTCTTT
CDR3aa: CSVEAADSNTEAFF

d_gene: TRBD2
abundance: few
j_gene: TRBJ2-1
v_gene: TRBV7-9
CDR3nt: TGTGCCAGCAGCTTTGGAGCGGGGGAGGATGAGCAGTTCTTC
CDR3aa: CASSFGAGEDEQFF

d_gene: TRBD2
abundance: .
j_gene: TRBJ2-7
v_gene: TRBV5-1
CDR3nt: TGCGCCAGCAGCCACGGACAGACTAGCGGGAAATCCCACGAGCAGTACTTC
CDR3aa: CASSHGQTSGKSHEQYF

d_gene: TRBD1
abundance: .
j_gene: TRBJ1-6
v_gene: TRBV9
CDR3nt: TGTGCCAGCAGCGTGACAGGGGGGAATTCACCCCTCCACTTT
CDR3aa: CASSVTGGNSPLHF

d_gene: .
abundance: few
j_gene: TRBJ2-1
v_gene: TRBV7-2
CDR3nt: TGTGCCAGCAGGTTAAGGGGGGGGATCACAGTGAATGAGCAGTTCTTC
CDR3aa: CASRLRGGITVNEQFF

d_gene: TRBD1
abundance: once
j_gene: TRBJ1-6
v_gene: TRBV4-1
CDR3nt: TGCGCCAGCAGCCACCGTACAGGGGGCGCAAAGGGAGGTAATTCACCCCTCCACTTT
CDR3aa: CASSHRTGGAKGGNSPLHF

d_gene: .
abundance: .
j_gene: TRBJ1-2
v_gene: TRBV6-5
CDR3nt: TGTGCCAGCAGATCCGTTAGGGGGGACTATGGCTACACCTTC
CDR3aa: CASRSVRGDYGYTF

d_gene: .
abundance: .
j_gene: TRBJ1-2
v_gene: TRBV2
CDR3nt: TGTGCCAGCAGCCGAGGGACTGCTGTTGTCCTCTCGCGTGACTATGGCTACACCTTC
CDR3aa: CASSRGTAVVLSRDYGYTF

d_gene: TRBD1
abundance: .
j_gene: TRBJ2-3
v_gene: TRBV3-1
CDR3nt: TGTGCCAGCCTCGGAGCCGGGACAGGGATCGGTACAGATACGCAGTATTTT
CDR3aa: CASLGAGTGIGTDTQYF

d_gene: TRBD2
abundance: .
j_gene: TRBJ2-1
v_gene: TRBV11-2
CDR3nt: TGTGCCAGCAGCCTCAGACTAGCGGGGGGGCAGAATGAGCAGTTCTTC
CDR3aa: CASSLRLAGGQNEQFF

d_gene: .
abundance: .
j_gene: TRBJ2-2
v_gene: TRBV10-3
CDR3nt: TGTGCCATCAGTGAGTCTCCCGGGGAGCTGTTTTTT
CDR3aa: CAISESPGELFF

d_gene: TRBD2
abundance: few
j_gene: TRBJ2-1
v_gene: TRBV29-1
CDR3nt: TGCAGCGTTGACGTGGGACTAGCGGGAGGATGGCAGTTCTTC
CDR3aa: CSVDVGLAGGWQFF

d_gene: TRBD1
abundance: .
j_gene: TRBJ2-2
v_gene: TRBV6-2/TRBV6-3
CDR3nt: TGTGCCAGCAGTTACTCGAAGGGGGCTGGTACGAACACCGGGGAGCTGTTTTTT
CDR3aa: CASSYSKGAGTNTGELFF

d_gene: TRBD2
abundance: .
j_gene: TRBJ2-5
v_gene: TRBV7-2
CDR3nt: TGTGCCAGCAGGGGTTCGATTGGGACTAGCGGGAGGGGGCAGTACTTC
CDR3aa: CASRGSIGTSGRGQYF

d_gene: .
abundance: .
j_gene: TRBJ2-1
v_gene: TRBV5-1
CDR3nt: TGCGCCAGCAGCTTGGCCGGTGGAGGGATCTACAATGAGCAGTTCTTC
CDR3aa: CASSLAGGGIYNEQFF

d_gene: TRBD2
abundance: few
j_gene: TRBJ2-7
v_gene: TRBV27
CDR3nt: TGTGCCAGCGCCTTGGGGGGGAGCTCCTACAATGAGCAGTACTTC
CDR3aa: CASALGGSSYNEQYF